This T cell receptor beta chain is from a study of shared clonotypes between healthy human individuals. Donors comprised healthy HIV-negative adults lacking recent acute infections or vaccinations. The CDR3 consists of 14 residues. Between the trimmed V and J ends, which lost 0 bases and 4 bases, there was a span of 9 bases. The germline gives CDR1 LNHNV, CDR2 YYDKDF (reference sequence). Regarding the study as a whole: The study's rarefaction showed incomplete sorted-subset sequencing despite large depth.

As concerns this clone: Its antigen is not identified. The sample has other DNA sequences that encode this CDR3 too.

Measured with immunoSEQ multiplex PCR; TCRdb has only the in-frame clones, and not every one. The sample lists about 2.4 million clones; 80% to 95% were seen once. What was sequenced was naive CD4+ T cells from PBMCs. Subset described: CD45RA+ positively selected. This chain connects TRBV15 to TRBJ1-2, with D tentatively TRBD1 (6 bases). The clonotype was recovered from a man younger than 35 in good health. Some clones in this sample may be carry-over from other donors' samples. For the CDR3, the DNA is TGTGCCACCAGCAGAGACAGGGGTGGCTATGGCTACACCTTC. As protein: CATSRDRGGYGYTF.